Following are 28 T cell receptor beta chains from one sample sequenced in a study of blood T cell repertoires in COVID-19. Sequenced by immunoSEQ multiplex PCR; TCRdb stores in-frame clones only, minus some. The sample includes 130,000 or so clones, 85% to 90% seen only once; the top ten take under 35%. The sequenced material came from peripheral blood. Receptors originate from a man aged 70 or older with active or convalescent COVID-19.

The chain uses TRBV5-1 and TRBJ1-3; D not certain. This CDR3 is built from 17 residues. The germline gives CDR1 SGHRS, CDR2 YFSETQ. Trimming took 0 bases from V and 0 from J, leaving 13 bases between them. This CDR3 reads CASSLDGQANSGNTIYF. CDR3 coding DNA: TGCGCCAGCAGCTTGGATGGCCAGGCTAACTCTGGAAACACCATATATTTT.

This clone was counted a few times. V is TRBV7-2 and J is TRBJ2-2, with D perhaps matching TRBD2 (7 bases). Germline-derived CDR1 and CDR2 are SGHTA and FQGNSA. The CDR3 spans 16 residues. V dropped 5 bases and J dropped 3 bases, with 16 bases sitting between them. This CDR3 is CASSPKGGAYTGELFF. Written as DNA, the CDR3 is TGTGCCAGCAGCCCCAAGGGGGGGGCGTACACCGGGGAGCTGTTTTTT.

This clone was recorded a few times. The chain joins TRBV28 to TRBJ2-7, with 7 bases fitting TRBD1. Trimming cost V 6 bases and J 0 bases; bases outside gene matches: 5. The CDR3 has 14 residues. The germline gives CDR1 MDHEN, CDR2 SYDVKM. CDR3 loop: CASSPGQASYEQYF. The CDR3 nucleotides are TGTGCCAGCAGCCCCGGACAGGCCTCCTACGAGCAGTACTTC. The full variable domain, rest sourced from reference TRBV28 and TRBJ2-7, is DVKVTQSSRYLVKRTGEKVFLECVQDMDHENMFWYRQDPGLGLRLIYFSYDVKMKEKGDIPEGYSVSREKKERFSLILESASTNQTSMYLCASSPGQASYEQYFGPGTRLTVT.

This clone turned up a few times. The V call is TRBV19, the J call TRBJ1-5; 8 nucleotides agree with TRBD1. Germline-derived CDR1 and CDR2 are LNHDA and SQIVND (reference sequence). The length of the CDR3 is 12 residues. With V trimmed by 8 bases and J by 5 bases, 2 bases remained unmatched. The CDR3 bases are TGTGCCAGTGGACAGGGCGATCAGCCCCAGCATTTT. This sequence encodes CASGQGDQPQHF.

The chain couples TRBV28 to TRBJ1-3; the D gene is possibly TRBD1 (6 bases). V shed 7 bases and J shed 1 base, with 11 bases lying between them. This CDR3 has 14 residues. Per germline, CDR1 MDHEN and CDR2 SYDVKM. The chain's CDR3 is CASIAQGSGNTIYF. The CDR3 bases are TGTGCCAGCATAGCACAGGGTTCTGGAAACACCATATATTTT. Supplemented by reference TRBV28 and TRBJ1-3, the full variable domain reads DVKVTQSSRYLVKRTGEKVFLECVQDMDHENMFWYRQDPGLGLRLIYFSYDVKMKEKGDIPEGYSVSREKKERFSLILESASTNQTSMYLCASIAQGSGNTIYFGEGSWLTVV.

The genes are TRBV2 and TRBJ2-5, with D perhaps matching TRBD2 (7 bases). CDR3 size: 12 residues. Trimming removed 6 bases at V and 4 bases at J, with 9 bases between. CDR1 is SNHLY and CDR2 is FYNNEI in the germline V gene. The CDR3 DNA reads as TGTGCCAGCAGGGCGGGGGCAGAGACCCAGTACTTC. Its protein is CASRAGAETQYF.

This chain links TRBV18 with TRBJ1-3; D remains unclear. The CDR3 is 15 residues long. Germline V gene data show CDR1 as KGHSH and CDR2 as LQKENI. V lost 4 bases, J lost 1 base, and 11 bases lay in between. In DNA form, the CDR3 reads TGTGCCAGCTCACAGCTTGCCACTTCTGGAAACACCATATATTTT. This sequence encodes CASSQLATSGNTIYF.

The chain has TRBV12-3 or TRBV12-4 and TRBJ2-7; possible D gene TRBD1, 6 bases. Trimming took off 7 bases at V and 2 bases at J, with 12 bases between the two ends. The CDR3 consists of 13 residues. In DNA, the CDR3 is TGTGCCAGCAAAGAGACAGGAACCTACGAGCAGTACTTC. Protein product: CASKETGTYEQYF.

With regard to this clone: The sample has other DNA sequences that encode this CDR3 too. This chain joins TRBV19 and TRBJ2-1; TRBD2 agrees at 10 bases. The CDR3 has 15 residues. Germline assignment: CDR1 LNHDA and CDR2 SQIVND (reference sequence). Unmatched junction bases numbered 4, after V lost 3 bases and J lost 5 bases. The CDR3: CASSILAGADNEQFF. Here the CDR3 DNA reads TGTGCCAGTAGTATTCTAGCGGGAGCTGACAATGAGCAGTTCTTC. The full variable domain, its missing parts supplied by reference TRBV19 and TRBJ2-1, is DGGITQSPKYLFRKEGQNVTLSCEQNLNHDAMYWYRQDPGQGLRLIYYSQIVNDFQKGDIAEGYSVSREKKESFPLTVTSAQKNPTAFYLCASSILAGADNEQFFGPGTRLTVL.

This chain connects TRBV6-5 to TRBJ1-2; maybe TRBD1 (6 bases). V lost 4 bases, J lost 4 bases, and 16 bases lay in between. CDR3 length equals 15 residues. Germline CDR1 MNHEY, CDR2 SVGAGI. In nucleotides, the CDR3 is TGTGCCAGCAGTTCCCCGACAGGCTTCGGCTATGGCTACACCTTC. It is translated as CASSSPTGFGYGYTF.

The chain employs TRBV27 and TRBJ1-5; 12 nucleotides agree with TRBD1. V shed 4 bases, J shed 4 bases, and the junction held 8 bases outside the gene matches. The germline gives CDR1 MNHEY, CDR2 SMNVEV (reference sequence). The CDR3 consists of 17 residues. The CDR3 DNA is TGTGCCAGCAGTTCCCGGGACAGGGGGCTCAGGAATCAGCCCCAGCATTTT. Residues: CASSSRDRGLRNQPQHF.

The chain combines TRBV19 with TRBJ1-4; D is possibly TRBD1 (5 bases). Germline V gene sequence: CDR1 LNHDA, CDR2 SQIVND (reference sequence). Deletions cut 5 bases from V and 8 bases from J, with 12 bases between. CDR3 length: 13 residues. CDR3 sequence reads: CASSSGDREKLFF. For the CDR3, the DNA is TGTGCCAGTAGTTCGGGGGATCGAGAAAAACTGTTTTTT.

This clone was observed a few times. The chain recombines TRBV28 with TRBJ1-5; 12 positions agree with TRBD1. Germline CDR1 reads MDHEN; CDR2 reads SYDVKM. CDR3 length equals 17 residues. Germline trimming cut 6 bases from V and 2 bases from J; bases unmatched to any gene: 8. CDR3 amino acids: CASRTGTGGVGNQPQHF. CDR3 bases: TGTGCCAGCAGGACCGGGACAGGGGGCGTAGGCAATCAGCCCCAGCATTTT. Looking up the rest from reference TRBV28 and TRBJ1-5 gives the full variable domain: DVKVTQSSRYLVKRTGEKVFLECVQDMDHENMFWYRQDPGLGLRLIYFSYDVKMKEKGDIPEGYSVSREKKERFSLILESASTNQTSMYLCASRTGTGGVGNQPQHFGDGTRLSIL.

This clone showed up just once. The CDR3: CASSYRGNTEAFF. CDR3 DNA: TGTGCCAGCAGTTACAGGGGGAACACTGAAGCTTTCTTT. V usage is TRBV6-5 and J usage is TRBJ1-1; D is possibly TRBD1 (5 bases). Germline V gene lookup returns CDR1 MNHEY and CDR2 SVGAGI. The CDR3 is 13 residues long. The germline V and J ends were trimmed by 2 bases and 1 base, with 5 bases remaining between them.

This clone was counted a single time. V gene TRBV5-1 combines with J gene TRBJ2-1; 7 bases fit TRBD1. The CDR3 has 16 residues. Germline V gives CDR1 SGHRS, CDR2 YFSETQ. V was pared by 4 bases and J by 2 bases, with 9 bases of the junction left unmatched. Here the CDR3 DNA reads TGCGCCAGCAGCAAGAGCGGACAGGAGCCCTACAATGAGCAGTTCTTC. It yields the protein CASSKSGQEPYNEQFF.

This chain connects TRBV19 to TRBJ1-5; 9 positions match TRBD1. The ends lost 3 bases at V and 4 bases at J; junction bases unmatched: 1. CDR3 length: 14 amino acids. Per the germline V gene, CDR1 is LNHDA and CDR2 is SQIVND (reference sequence). The CDR3 DNA sequence: TGTGCCAGTAGTATGACAGGGGGGAATCAGCCCCAGCATTTT. The encoded protein is CASSMTGGNQPQHF.

This clone was found once. The gene calls are TRBV2 and TRBJ2-3; 9 bases line up with TRBD2. V lost 2 bases and J lost 1; bases outside the gene matches: 1. The CDR3 covers 15 residues. Germline V gives CDR1 SNHLY, CDR2 FYNNEI. In nucleotides, the CDR3 is TGTGCCAGCAGTGAAATAGCGGGGGGCACAGATACGCAGTATTTT. Protein: CASSEIAGGTDTQYF.

This chain links TRBV3-1 (or the pseudogene TRBV3-2) with TRBJ2-3; D might be TRBD2 (5 bases). The CDR3 sequence is 13 residues long. The germline V gene encodes CDR1 LGHDT and CDR2 YNNKEL (reference sequence). Trimming stripped 2 bases from V and 7 bases from J, with 10 bases between. CDR3 region: CASSQLEGNTQYF. The CDR3 bases are TGTGCCAGCAGCCAACTAGAGGGTAATACGCAGTATTTT.

The genes are TRBV6-6 and TRBJ1-2, with no clear D. This CDR3 has 13 residues. The V and J ends lost 2 bases and 4 bases respectively, with 8 bases between them. Germline CDR1 reads MNHNY; CDR2 reads SVGAGI (reference sequence). As DNA, the CDR3 is TGTGCCAGCAGTTACATCCCAGGCTATGGCTACACCTTC. Protein product: CASSYIPGYGYTF.

The CDR3 bases are TGTGCCAGTAGTTCGGGACAGGGGGCCCACGAGCAGTACTTC. Encoded protein: CASSSGQGAHEQYF. The rearrangement links TRBV19 to TRBJ2-7, with 12 bases aligning to TRBD1. Looked up from germline, CDR1 is LNHDA and CDR2 is SQIVND (reference sequence). The CDR3 length is 14 residues. V shed 5 bases, J shed 5 bases, and the junction held 4 bases outside the gene matches.

This chain links TRBV28 with TRBJ2-1; 8 bases line up with TRBD1. The CDR3 consists of 14 residues. Trimming took 6 bases from V and 3 from J; bases not matched to a gene: 4. Germline V gene sequence: CDR1 MDHEN, CDR2 SYDVKM. CDR3 residues: CASSTGGNYNEQFF. CDR3 nucleotides: TGTGCCAGCAGCACAGGGGGAAACTACAATGAGCAGTTCTTC.

This sequence joins TRBV19 and TRBJ2-7, with a weak D call TRBD2 (5 bases). The CDR3 covers 14 residues. Trimming shortened V by 7 bases and J by 2 bases, and 15 bases separated the two germline ends. Germline values: CDR1 LNHDA, CDR2 SQIVND (reference sequence). The chain's CDR3 is CASKAEAATYEQYF. CDR3 nucleotides: TGTGCCAGTAAAGCGGAGGCTGCCACCTACGAGCAGTACTTC.

This chain joins TRBV4-1 and TRBJ2-7, with 9 bases identical to TRBD2. There are 16 residues in the CDR3. J lost 2 bases, V lost 3 bases, and 8 bases had no gene match. The germline V gene has CDR1 MGHRA and CDR2 YSYEKL. DNA of the CDR3: TGCGCCAGCAGCCAGGCCCTAGCGGGGTTCCCCTACGAGCAGTACTTC. This encodes CASSQALAGFPYEQYF.

V gene TRBV12-5 combines with J gene TRBJ1-1; 8 bases are a match to TRBD1. This CDR3 contains 13 residues. V dropped 7 bases and J dropped 3; count of bases not matched to a gene: 4. CDR1 is LGHNT and CDR2 is FRNRAP in the germline V gene. CDR3 sequence: CASAVQGDTEAFF. The DNA of the CDR3 is TGTGCTAGTGCCGTACAGGGGGACACTGAAGCTTTCTTT.

V and J are TRBV7-3 and TRBJ2-3; 9 positions agree with TRBD2. The CDR3 consists of 16 residues. V was pared by 6 bases and J by 2 bases, with 9 bases of the junction left unmatched. Germline V gene lookup returns CDR1 SGHTA and CDR2 FQGTGA. In DNA, the CDR3 is TGTGCCAGCAGTCGGGGTGCGGGAGGGTCCACAGATACGCAGTATTTT. It encodes CASSRGAGGSTDTQYF.

This rearrangement joins TRBV19 to TRBJ1-5; TRBD1 matches at 9 bases. V lost 5 bases to trimming and J lost 2 bases; unmatched junction nucleotides: 4. From germline, CDR1 is LNHDA and CDR2 SQIVND (reference sequence). The CDR3 has 15 residues. CDR3 loop: CASSPRTGGNQPQHF. The CDR3 DNA reads as TGTGCCAGTAGTCCAAGGACAGGGGGCAATCAGCCCCAGCATTTT. Looking up the rest from reference TRBV19 and TRBJ1-5 gives the full variable domain: DGGITQSPKYLFRKEGQNVTLSCEQNLNHDAMYWYRQDPGQGLRLIYYSQIVNDFQKGDIAEGYSVSREKKESFPLTVTSAQKNPTAFYLCASSPRTGGNQPQHFGDGTRLSIL.

The rearrangement links TRBV7-9 to TRBJ1-4; D unresolved. The CDR3 is 16 amino acids. V lost 3 bases, J lost 6 bases, and 17 bases lay in between. Germline CDR1 SEHNR, CDR2 FQNEAQ (reference sequence). The DNA for the CDR3 is TGTGCCAGCAGCTTGGCACAGAATCAAATCTATGAAAAACTGTTTTTT. Residues: CASSLAQNQIYEKLFF.

This clone was recorded only once. The chain combines TRBV29-1 with TRBJ2-1; 8 bases are a match to TRBD2. J gave up 1 base and V 7 bases, and 9 bases lay outside the gene matches. This CDR3 comprises 15 residues. Germline V gene sequence: CDR1 SQVTM, CDR2 ANQGSEA. Here the CDR3 DNA reads TGCAGCGGCATTAGCGGGAAGGGGTCCTACAATGAGCAGTTCTTC. It specifies CSGISGKGSYNEQFF.